Below, one TCR beta chain is given with its context. Seattle patients were enrolled while actively infected and followed longitudinally. This sample stems from a study of blood T cell repertoires in COVID-19. Study-level information: The origin of the acute and convalescent COVID-19 samples was the United States, Italy and Spain.

Produced via immunoSEQ multiplex PCR; TCRdb's table is partial and in-frame only. The data contain 200,000 to 250,000 clones, around 90% of them singletons. Per germline, CDR1 MNHEY and CDR2 SMNVEV (reference sequence). V was trimmed by 3 bases and J by 6 bases, leaving 15 bases between them. CDR3 length: 15 residues. The sample consisted of peripheral blood. The chain has TRBV27 and TRBJ2-1; D may be TRBD1 (6 bases). The sequence was collected from a man in his 60s with COVID-19, enrolled during active disease. The CDR3 region is CASSLGVAGVNEQFF. The CDR3 coding sequence is TGTGCCAGCAGTTTGGGGGTGGCAGGGGTCAATGAGCAGTTCTTC.